This T cell receptor beta chain was sequenced in a study of shared clonotypes between healthy human individuals. Study-wide findings and caveats: The study's rarefaction showed incomplete sorted-subset sequencing despite large depth. For naive CD4 cells, roughly 5% of clonotypes were shared across a few donors.

A note on this clone: Its antigen is unidentified. Other DNA sequences within the sample encode an identical CDR3.

It was at deep level that the assay was run. The protocol was immunoSEQ multiplex PCR, while the TCRdb copy is restricted to in-frame clones and leaves out a portion. Among more than 2,000,000 clones, just over 90% were seen once, and the ten largest hold around 0.14%. This CDR3 is built from 14 residues. The germline gives CDR1 MNHEY, CDR2 SVGAGI. J was trimmed by 9 bases and V by 5 bases; bases with no gene match: 4. Sequenced input: naive CD4+ T cells sorted from blood. Subset indicated: CD45RA+ positively selected. V and J are TRBV6-5 and TRBJ1-6; the match to TRBD1 covers 10 bases. This receptor was identified in a man aged 18 to 29 in good health. Here the CDR3 reads CASSLTGGGSPLHF. The CDR3 bases are TGTGCCAGCAGTCTGACAGGGGGCGGTTCACCCCTCCACTTT.